This entry describes one TCR beta chain. This receptor's antigen is unknown. No much larger clonotype is one base removed from it; base qualities were not supplied. Participants in the prospective study were aged roughly 18 to 100 years, lived in 24 United States geographic areas, and enrolled through a virtual design. In the prospective study, participants were assigned to cohorts based on the clinical history participants reported in a screening survey and a study questionnaire. For ImmuneRACE Cohort 3, a participant was defined as recovered based on two consecutive negative NP/OP PCR tests, clearance by a healthcare professional, or resolution of symptoms. In the prospective study, whole blood, serum and a nasopharyngeal or oropharyngeal swab were collected from each participant by mobile phlebotomists. Additional blood draws and questionnaires over an approximately two-month period could optionally be provided by prospective study participants. Before DNA extraction, prospective study blood samples were shipped either frozen or at room temperature.

The immunoSEQ Assay, a bias-controlled multiplex PCR, was used to amplify TCRbeta CDR3 regions from genomic DNA. On the authors' methods: The number of nucleated cells in each sample was estimated from the amplification of reference gene primers within the assay. Sequence reads were collapsed and filtered to measure the absolute abundance of every unique TCRbeta CDR3 rearrangement. For each sample, productive Simpson clonality was calculated as the square root of Simpson's diversity index over productive rearrangements. This is the immuneACCESS table as TCRdb keeps it, with only in-frame sequences that have V and J called. A part of the clones is gone; compared with another copy, unresolved V genes explain less than half, and the rest is unexplained. The V and J calls and the clone size are those of that table, but D and trimming were determined from the DNA. This sample holds hundreds of thousands of clones; 80% to 90% were observed only once. Roughly 2.3% of the sample lies in the top ten.

These data are taken from a study of blood T cell repertoires in COVID-19 (TCRdb year 2020). Broadly, across the study: The collaborator samples originated in the United States, Italy and Spain and spanned the acute and convalescent phases of COVID-19. HLA class I and class II types, where available, came from metadata supplied by the sample provider rather than from assay-based typing. The material from the prospective study consisted of cDNA or gDNA derived from T cells, B-cell-depleted T cells, or PBMCs. Subjects who had been exposed to COVID-19, were actively infected with it, or had recovered from it provided the deeply sampled blood TCRbeta repertoires that made up the dataset. Samples were obtained from the ongoing ImmuneRACE study (first 160 participants) and from some 1,200 subjects provided by 6 global collaborators. The repertoires were released in a freely available public database meant as a resource for research on the immune response to SARS-CoV-2. The sample metadata nearly always contained a de-identified subject ID, COVID-19 status, age in years and sex. General conclusions and limits of the study: The amount of clinical and demographic metadata varied by source and participant and was provided uncurated.

The CDR3 numbers 12 residues from cysteine through phenylalanine. This entry keeps only the CDR3 DNA: 36 bases, framed from base 1. The germline ends are 5 bases apart after V is trimmed by 2 bases and J by 9 bases. The specimen was PBMCs or T cells enriched from blood (not recorded which). The sequence was obtained from a woman aged 18-30 years who had recovered from COVID-19. The chain links TRBV12-3 or TRBV12-4 with TRBJ1-6, with the identity of the D gene unclear. The DNA sequence reads TGTGCCAGCAGTTTAATCGGTTCACCCCTCCACTTT. This translates into CASSLIGSPLHF.